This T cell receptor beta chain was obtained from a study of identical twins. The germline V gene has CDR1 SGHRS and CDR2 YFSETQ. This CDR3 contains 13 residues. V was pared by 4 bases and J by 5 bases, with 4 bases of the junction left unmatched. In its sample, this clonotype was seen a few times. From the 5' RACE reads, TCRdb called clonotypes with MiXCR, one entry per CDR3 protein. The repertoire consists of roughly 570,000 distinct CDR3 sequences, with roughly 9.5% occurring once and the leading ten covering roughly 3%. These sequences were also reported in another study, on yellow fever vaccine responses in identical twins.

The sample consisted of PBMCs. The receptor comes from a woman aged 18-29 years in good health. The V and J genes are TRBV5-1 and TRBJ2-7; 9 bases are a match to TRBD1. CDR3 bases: TGCGCCAGCAGCGGGGACAGGGTTGACGAGCAGTACTTC. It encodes CASSGDRVDEQYF.